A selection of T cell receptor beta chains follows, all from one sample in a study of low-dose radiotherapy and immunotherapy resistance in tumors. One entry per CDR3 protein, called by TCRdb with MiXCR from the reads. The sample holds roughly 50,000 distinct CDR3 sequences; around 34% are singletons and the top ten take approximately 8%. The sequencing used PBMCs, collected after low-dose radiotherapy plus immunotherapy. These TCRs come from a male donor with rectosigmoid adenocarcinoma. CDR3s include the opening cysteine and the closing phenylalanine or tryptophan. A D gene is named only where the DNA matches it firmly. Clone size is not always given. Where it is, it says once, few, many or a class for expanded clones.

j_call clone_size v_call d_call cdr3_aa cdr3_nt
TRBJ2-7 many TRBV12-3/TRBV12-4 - CASSSLSASSYEQYF TGTGCCAGCAGTTCCCTGTCGGCTTCCTCCTACGAGCAGTACTTC
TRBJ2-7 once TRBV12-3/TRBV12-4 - CASSQSYLDEQYF TGTGCCAGCAGTCAATCATACCTGGACGAGCAGTACTTC
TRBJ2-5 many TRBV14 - CASSRPLGEETQYF TGTGCCAGCAGCCGACCCCTGGGGGAAGAGACCCAGTACTTC
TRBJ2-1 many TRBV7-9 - CASSPKEFF TGTGCCAGCAGCCCCAAAGAGTTCTTC
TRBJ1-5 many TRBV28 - CASSSAVGQPQHF TGTGCCAGCAGTTCCGCAGTGGGACAGCCCCAGCATTTT
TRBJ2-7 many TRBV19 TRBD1 CASSEDRGSYEQYF TGTGCCAGTAGTGAGGACAGGGGTTCCTACGAGCAGTACTTC
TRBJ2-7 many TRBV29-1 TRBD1 CSGLHGTGGEQYF TGCAGCGGGCTACACGGGACAGGGGGCGAGCAGTACTTC
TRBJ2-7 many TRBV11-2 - CASSLVPGAQGEQYF TGTGCCAGCAGCTTAGTGCCAGGAGCTCAGGGGGAGCAGTACTTC
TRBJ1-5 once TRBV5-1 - CASSPNPQVGNQPQHF TGCGCCAGCAGCCCAAACCCTCAAGTGGGCAATCAGCCCCAGCATTTT
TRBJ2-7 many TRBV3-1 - CASSQTSSDEQYF TGTGCCAGCAGCCAAACTAGCTCCGACGAGCAGTACTTC
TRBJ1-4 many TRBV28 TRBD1 CASSLDRVNEKLFF TGTGCCAGCAGCCTCGACAGGGTGAATGAAAAACTGTTTTTT
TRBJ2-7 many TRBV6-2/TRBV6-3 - CASRTGTSSYEQYF TGTGCCAGCAGAACCGGGACAAGCTCCTACGAGCAGTACTTC
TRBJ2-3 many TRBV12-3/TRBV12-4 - CASSLYTTDTQYF TGTGCCAGCAGCCTTTATACCACAGATACGCAGTATTTT
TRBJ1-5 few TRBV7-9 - CASSPRGGGNQPQHF TGTGCCAGCAGCCCGAGGGGGGGTGGCAATCAGCCCCAGCATTTT
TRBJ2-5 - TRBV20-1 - CSATTPGGGLTRSTQYF TGCAGTGCTACGACCCCCGGTGGGGGGCTCACCCGTTCGACCCAGTACTTC
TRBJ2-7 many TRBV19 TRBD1 CASSEDRGLSYEQYF TGTGCCAGTAGCGAGGACAGGGGGCTCTCCTACGAGCAGTACTTC
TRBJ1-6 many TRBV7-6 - CASSSVQTDSYNSPLHF TGTGCCAGCAGCTCAGTACAGACGGACTCCTATAATTCACCCCTCCACTTT
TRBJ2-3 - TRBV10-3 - CAARSADADTQYF TGTGCCGCGAGGTCAGCGGACGCAGATACGCAGTATTTT
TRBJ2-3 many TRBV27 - CASSLSRWDTQYF TGTGCCAGCAGTCTATCGCGGTGGGATACGCAGTATTTT
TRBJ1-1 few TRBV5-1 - CASSVGGNTEAFF TGCGCCAGCAGCGTGGGGGGTAACACTGAAGCTTTCTTT
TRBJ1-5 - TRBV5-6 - CASSSFGGGAGQPQHF TGTGCCAGCAGCTCCTTCGGGGGGGGCGCAGGTCAGCCCCAGCATTTT
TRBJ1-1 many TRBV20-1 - CSARDFPARNTEAFF TGCAGTGCTAGAGATTTCCCAGCCAGGAACACTGAAGCTTTCTTT
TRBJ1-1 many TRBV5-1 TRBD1 CASSDHTGGTEAFF TGCGCCAGCAGTGACCACACAGGGGGCACTGAAGCTTTCTTT
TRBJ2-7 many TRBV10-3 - CAISELGNNEQYF TGTGCCATCAGTGAGCTGGGTAATAACGAGCAGTACTTC
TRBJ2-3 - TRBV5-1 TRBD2 CASSPRASGGGTDTQYF TGCGCCAGCAGCCCCCGCGCTAGCGGGGGGGGCACAGATACGCAGTATTTT
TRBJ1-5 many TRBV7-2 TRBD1 CASGHRGRQPQHF TGTGCCAGCGGCCACAGGGGAAGGCAGCCCCAGCATTTT